This T cell receptor (beta chain) originates from a study of identifying expanded T cells in peripheral blood. General observations from the study: Across healthy donors, higher total template counts meant significantly greater approximately two-week count variance. About 1.2 clones differed between technical replicates, versus 16.4 and 19 over time.

Healthy donors had no documented immune events, such as infections, while sampled. Note on this clone: The antigen is unknown.

Measured with immunoSEQ multiplex PCR; TCRdb has only the in-frame clones, and not every one. The sample holds approximately 80,000 clones, almost 85% seen once. In germline, CDR1 is SGHVS, CDR2 FQNEAQ. V was clipped by 5 bases and J by 8 bases, with 27 bases between them. This CDR3 has 17 residues. This sequence was found in a person between 18 and 75 years old in good health. Sample: blood. This chain connects TRBV7-8 to TRBJ1-1; no clear D gene. CDR3 loop: CASSARRLYSPTPEAFF. The CDR3 coding sequence is TGTGCCAGCAGCGCCCGCAGGTTGTACAGCCCCACGCCAGAAGCTTTCTTT. The variable domain in full, with the rest retrieved from reference TRBV7-8 and TRBJ1-1, is GAGVSQSPRYKVAKRGQDVALRCDPISGHVSLFWYQQALGQGPEFLTYFQNEAQLDKSGLPSDRFFAERPEGSVSTLKIQRTQQEDSAVYLCASSARRLYSPTPEAFFGQGTRLTVV.